The next 26 T cell receptor beta chains were all read from a single sample in a study of cytomegalovirus exposure and HLA in healthy donors. Sequencing used immunoSEQ multiplex PCR; TCRdb keeps in-frame clones, though not all of them. Counted here are roughly 220,000 clones, around 90% occurring once; the ten biggest clones make up approximately 0.99%. Sequenced sample: PBMCs. The receptors were gathered from a woman aged 18-30 years in good health and CMV-seronegative.

The chain recombines TRBV6-4 with TRBJ1-5; D possibly corresponds to TRBD1 (6 bases). V dropped 7 bases and J dropped 2 bases, with 18 bases sitting between them. Germline V lookup: CDR1 MRHNA, CDR2 SNTAGT. The CDR3 loop spans 16 amino acids. The CDR3 loop reads CASNNRVYRRNQPQHF. The CDR3 bases are TGTGCCAGCAATAACAGGGTCTATCGCCGCAATCAGCCCCAGCATTTT.

This clone was recorded a few times. V and J are TRBV30 and TRBJ1-4, with D unclear. CDR1 is GTSNPN and CDR2 is SVGIG in the germline V gene (reference sequence). V was pared by 0 bases and J by 4 bases, with 6 bases between. The CDR3 spans 13 residues. As DNA, the CDR3 is TGTGCCTGGAGTGTAACTGTTAATGAAAAACTGTTTTTT. Its protein product is CAWSVTVNEKLFF. The full variable domain, its missing parts supplied by reference TRBV30 and TRBJ1-4, is SQTIHQWPATLVQPVGSPLSLECTVEGTSNPNLYWYRQAAGRGLQLLFYSVGIGQISSEVPQNLSASRPQDRQFILSSKKLLLSDSGFYLCAWSVTVNEKLFFGSGTQLSVL.

This chain uses TRBV7-3 with TRBJ2-3; D not certain. This CDR3 contains 12 residues. Trimming removed 5 bases at V and 8 bases at J, with 11 bases between. Germline V CDR1 and CDR2: SGHTA, FQGTGA. CDR3 DNA: TGTGCCAGCAGCGAACTGATACCTACGCAGTATTTT. Its protein product is CASSELIPTQYF.

The chain couples TRBV11-2 to TRBJ1-5, with TRBD1 matching 8 bases. The germline gives CDR1 SGHAT, CDR2 FQNNGV. V lost 6 bases, J lost 5 bases, and 6 bases stayed unmatched. The CDR3 consists of 14 residues. The CDR3 region has the DNA TGTGCCAGCAGTTTGGACAGGGTCGATCAGCCCCAGCATTTT. It translates to CASSLDRVDQPQHF.

The chain employs TRBV6-6 and TRBJ1-6, with D unclear. The CDR3 is 14 residues long. V was pared by 7 bases and J by 0 bases, with 7 bases between. CDR1 is MNHNY and CDR2 is SVGAGI in the germline V gene (reference sequence). CDR3 amino acids: CASIRSSYNSPLHF. CDR3 coding DNA: TGTGCCAGCATCCGGAGCTCCTATAATTCACCCCTCCACTTT.

This sequence joins TRBV6-5 and TRBJ1-1, with D possibly matching TRBD1 (6 bases). The CDR3 is 13 amino acids. Germline V gene data show CDR1 as MNHEY and CDR2 as SVGAGI. V shed 9 bases and J shed 3 bases, with 14 bases lying between them. Here the CDR3 DNA reads TGTGCCAGTAACAGGGCGGCGGACACTGAAGCTTTCTTT. Its protein product is CASNRAADTEAFF.

The CDR3 coding sequence is TGTGCCAGCAGTACGAGGGCCTCGACTAGCGGGAACCCAGATACGCAGTATTTT. This codes for CASSTRASTSGNPDTQYF. The rearrangement uses TRBV27 and TRBJ2-3; 11 bases map to TRBD2. J was trimmed by 4 bases and V by 5 bases; bases with no gene match: 14. CDR1 is MNHEY, CDR2 SMNVEV, per germline (reference sequence). The CDR3 loop spans 18 amino acids.

The rearrangement links TRBV6-4 to TRBJ2-1; the D gene is possibly TRBD2 (6 bases). From germline, CDR1 is MRHNA and CDR2 SNTAGT. The CDR3 runs 15 residues. Trimming cost V 6 bases and J 4 bases, with 16 bases left between them. CDR3 loop: CASSHASDRYNEQFF. The CDR3 region has the DNA TGTGCCAGCAGCCACGCTAGCGATAGGTACAATGAGCAGTTCTTC.

The chain uses TRBV5-4 and TRBJ1-2, with 9 bases matching TRBD1. This CDR3 has 14 residues. The junction had 10 bases not matched to a gene; V was cut back by 4 bases and J by 9 bases. Germline-derived CDR1 and CDR2 are SGHNT and YYREEE (reference sequence). DNA for the CDR3: TGTGCCAGCAGCCGACAGGGGGAGGGAGGGAGCTACACCTTC. Its protein is CASSRQGEGGSYTF.

The chain links TRBV27 to TRBJ2-3, with 8 bases aligning to TRBD1. CDR1 is MNHEY, CDR2 SMNVEV, per germline (reference sequence). Trimming cost V 5 bases and J 3 bases; bases outside gene matches: 16. CDR3 length equals 18 residues. Written as DNA, the CDR3 is TGTGCCAGCAGTCCTGGTTTGGGCAGGGGGCCGGGTACAGATACGCAGTATTTT. Amino acids: CASSPGLGRGPGTDTQYF.

The genes are TRBV4-2 and TRBJ2-7; D may be TRBD2 (5 bases). Trimming removed 0 bases from V and 2 bases from J, with 8 bases in between. The CDR3 loop spans 14 amino acids. The germline CDR1 and CDR2 sequences are LGHNA and YNFKEQ. CDR3 DNA: TGTGCCAGCAGCCAAGACCCGGGGACCTACGAGCAGTACTTC. Encoded protein: CASSQDPGTYEQYF.

Only one count was recorded for this clone. The rearrangement links TRBV6-4 to TRBJ2-3; TRBD2 matches at 9 bases. The V and J ends lost 3 bases and 3 bases, in that order; junction bases with no gene match: 10. Germline CDR1 reads MRHNA; CDR2 reads SNTAGT. This CDR3 spans 17 amino acids. The CDR3 DNA is TGTGCCAGCAGTGATGCGGCGGGAGGGCCGGGGACAGATACGCAGTATTTT. Translated: CASSDAAGGPGTDTQYF.

This sequence joins TRBV18 and TRBJ2-2, with TRBD2 matching over 9 bases. The V and J ends lost 4 bases and 1 base, in that order; junction bases with no gene match: 4. The CDR3 sequence is 16 residues long. Germline V lookup: CDR1 KGHSH, CDR2 LQKENI. The CDR3 here is CASSRRLAENTGELFF. The CDR3 DNA follows: TGTGCCAGCTCACGGAGACTAGCGGAGAACACCGGGGAGCTGTTTTTT.

The chain couples TRBV18 to TRBJ2-1, with 7 positions matching TRBD2. The CDR3 extends over 15 amino acids. Germline V CDR1 and CDR2: KGHSH, LQKENI. V lost 4 bases, J lost 8 bases, and 11 bases stayed unmatched. CDR3 nucleotides: TGTGCCAGCTCACGGACTCGCGGGAGTGACTATGAGCAGTTCTTC. It encodes CASSRTRGSDYEQFF.

The chain joins TRBV5-1 to TRBJ2-1; TRBD2 agrees at 13 bases. The CDR3 has 20 residues. The junction had 11 bases not matched to a gene; V was cut back by 2 bases and J by 0 bases. Germline V lookup: CDR1 SGHRS, CDR2 YFSETQ. The CDR3 coding sequence is TGCGCCAGCAGCTTCCCTGGGACTAGCGGGAACCGTAGCTCCTACAATGAGCAGTTCTTC. It yields the protein CASSFPGTSGNRSSYNEQFF.

The V and J genes are TRBV6-1 and TRBJ1-3; 7 nucleotides agree with TRBD1. Per the germline V gene, CDR1 is MNHNS and CDR2 is SASEGT. The CDR3 has 17 amino acids. J gave up 7 bases and V 2 bases, and 14 bases lay outside the gene matches. CDR3 sequence (DNA): TGTGCCAGCAGTGAACGTCACCAACAGGGGCTAGGGAACACCATATATTTT. Translating it yields CASSERHQQGLGNTIYF.

The chain combines TRBV15 with TRBJ1-2; a possible D gene is TRBD1 (6 bases). The CDR3 runs to 17 residues. The germline V gene has CDR1 LNHNV and CDR2 YYDKDF (reference sequence). The V gene lost 0 bases and the J gene lost 3 bases, with 17 bases spanning the gap. The CDR3 DNA reads as TGTGCCACCAGCAGAGAGGGGGCTCCCCCCGGATACTATGGCTACACCTTC. As protein: CATSREGAPPGYYGYTF.

The rearrangement uses TRBV30 and TRBJ1-2, with TRBD1 as a possible D gene (5 bases). The CDR3 is made up of 12 amino acids. Germline CDR1 is GTSNPN and CDR2 is SVGIG (reference sequence). Trimming shortened V by 1 base and J by 5 bases, and 8 bases separated the two germline ends. In nucleotides, the CDR3 is TGTGCCTGGAGTGCCAGGGTTTATGGCTACACCTTC. The encoded protein is CAWSARVYGYTF.

This clone has just one count. This sequence joins TRBV19 and TRBJ2-7; TRBD1 aligns across 10 bases. Germline-derived CDR1 and CDR2 are LNHDA and SQIVND (reference sequence). The CDR3 is 15 amino acids. J gave up 6 bases and V 3 bases, and 8 bases lay outside the gene matches. Here the CDR3 reads CASSMRQGQGSEQYF. The DNA for the CDR3 is TGTGCCAGTAGTATGCGGCAGGGACAGGGGTCCGAGCAGTACTTC. The full variable domain, completed using reference TRBV19 and TRBJ2-7, is DGGITQSPKYLFRKEGQNVTLSCEQNLNHDAMYWYRQDPGQGLRLIYYSQIVNDFQKGDIAEGYSVSREKKESFPLTVTSAQKNPTAFYLCASSMRQGQGSEQYFGPGTRLTVT.

The chain carries TRBV28 and TRBJ1-5; D is perhaps TRBD1 (6 bases). The V gene's germline CDR1 is MDHEN and CDR2 SYDVKM. Trimming stripped 9 bases from V and 2 bases from J, with 17 bases between. The length of the CDR3 is 15 residues. The DNA for the CDR3 is TGTGCCAGTTCTATGGGAGGGGGTGGCAATCAGCCCCAGCATTTT. This gives the protein CASSMGGGGNQPQHF.

The chain links TRBV27 to TRBJ2-7, with 7 positions matching TRBD2. The CDR3 extends over 17 amino acids. V lost 6 bases, J lost 1 base, and 15 bases stayed unmatched. Germline assignment: CDR1 MNHEY and CDR2 SMNVEV (reference sequence). Here the CDR3 reads CASSRYGRAGVSYEQYF. As DNA, the CDR3 is TGTGCCAGCAGCAGGTATGGGCGGGCGGGAGTATCCTACGAGCAGTACTTC.

This clone has just one count. CDR3 residues: CASRPGQGKFWTSGRGGETQYF. CDR3 sequence (DNA): TGCGCCAGCAGGCCCGGACAGGGGAAGTTTTGGACTAGCGGGCGAGGCGGAGAGACCCAGTACTTC. V is TRBV5-1 and J is TRBJ2-5; TRBD2 matches at 11 bases. The CDR3 spans 22 residues. V shed 5 bases, J shed 4 bases, and the junction held 28 bases outside the gene matches. Germline CDR1 reads SGHRS; CDR2 reads YFSETQ.

The chain is built from TRBV27 and TRBJ2-2; 9 nucleotides align to TRBD1. Germline CDR1 MNHEY, CDR2 SMNVEV (reference sequence). The V and J ends lost 6 bases and 6 bases, in that order; junction bases with no gene match: 8. This CDR3 region has 15 residues. This CDR3 is CASSHRGRLAGELFF. The CDR3 DNA follows: TGTGCCAGCAGCCACAGGGGGCGCCTCGCCGGGGAGCTGTTTTTT.

This clone was counted between two and nine times. This chain joins TRBV10-1 and TRBJ1-2, with 9 bases aligning to TRBD1. This CDR3 comprises 13 residues. Germline CDR1 reads WNHNN; CDR2 reads SYGVQD (reference sequence). V gave up 3 bases and J gave up 5 bases; unmatched junction bases: 1. In nucleotides, the CDR3 is TGCGCCAGCAGTGAAGGACAGGGGTATGGCTACACCTTC. It specifies CASSEGQGYGYTF.

The V and J genes are TRBV19 and TRBJ1-4; the D gene is possibly TRBD1 (6 bases). The CDR3 loop spans 14 amino acids. Between the trimmed V and J ends, which lost 2 bases and 5 bases, there was a span of 9 bases. Germline CDR1 is LNHDA and CDR2 is SQIVND (reference sequence). CDR3 sequence (DNA): TGTGCCAGTAGTATACTGCAGGGGAATGAAAAACTGTTTTTT. This gives the protein CASSILQGNEKLFF.

The chain carries TRBV27 and TRBJ2-7; maybe TRBD2 (5 bases). Between the trimmed V and J ends, which lost 2 bases and 1 base, there was a span of 6 bases. The CDR3 spans 13 residues. The germline gives CDR1 MNHEY, CDR2 SMNVEV (reference sequence). This CDR3 is CASSLTGSYEQYF. The CDR3 nucleotides read TGTGCCAGCAGTTTAACGGGATCCTACGAGCAGTACTTC.